This T cell receptor (beta chain) derives from a study of T cell responses to AZD1222 COVID-19 vaccine. This clone was recorded once. Germline values: CDR1 SGHDT, CDR2 YYEEEE. Trimming removed 0 bases from V and 13 bases from J; junction bases left unmatched: 5. The CDR3 is made up of 14 amino acids. Produced via immunoSEQ multiplex PCR; TCRdb's table is partial and in-frame only. The sample yields 95,000 to 100,000 clones, around 87% seen once. The receptor was derived from an adult who received the AZD1222 COVID-19 vaccine. The V and J genes are TRBV5-6 and TRBJ1-6; TRBD1 aligns across 9 bases. The starting material was peripheral blood, obtained 28 days after the second AZD1222 dose. CDR3 nucleotide sequence: TGTGCCAGCAGCTTGGGGGACAGGGTGGCGCCCCTCCACTTT. It encodes CASSLGDRVAPLHF. The whole variable domain, filled in from reference TRBV5-6 and TRBJ1-6, reads DAGVTQSPTHLIKTRGQQVTLRCSPKSGHDTVSWYQQALGQGPQFIFQYYEEEERQRGNFPDRFSGHQFPNYSSELNVNALLLGDSALYLCASSLGDRVAPLHFGNGTRLTVT.